One and the same sample provided the 15 T cell receptor beta chains below, sequenced in a study of T cells in Graves' hyperthyroidism and ophthalmopathy. What was amplified from RNA transcripts were TCR beta CDR3 regions. The study used the HTBI primer set for a first-round RT-PCR of the TCR CDR3. One entry per CDR3 protein results from TCRdb running MiXCR on the multiplex PCR reads. The sample records over 700,000 distinct CDR3 sequences, about 38% being singletons. The material sequenced was blood. The receptors derive from a man between 18 and 35 years old with Graves' hyperthyroidism.

The chain recombines TRBV6-5 with TRBJ2-5; D might be TRBD2 (5 bases). V lost 8 bases and J lost 6, with 19 bases in between. From germline, CDR1 is MNHEY and CDR2 SVGAGI. This CDR3 has 14 amino acids. The CDR3 here is CASRSRPGDKTQYF. For the CDR3, the DNA is TGTGCCAGCCGCTCGAGACCCGGGGATAAGACCCAGTACTTC.

This clonotype has a count of ten or more. The chain uses TRBV12-3 or TRBV12-4 and TRBJ2-5; no firm D call. Trimming stripped 6 bases from V and 4 bases from J, with 9 bases between. This CDR3 region has 12 residues. CDR3 DNA sequence: TGTGCCAGCAGCATCGACGGAGAGACCCAGTACTTC. This sequence encodes CASSIDGETQYF.

The rearrangement joins TRBV5-1 to TRBJ2-6, with no clear D. Germline values: CDR1 SGHRS, CDR2 YFSETQ. CDR3 length: 17 amino acids. The V end was cut by 0 bases, the J end by 0 bases, with 10 bases between. The CDR3 loop reads CASSLGVRFSGANVLTF. The CDR3 region has the DNA TGCGCCAGCAGCTTGGGTGTTCGGTTCTCTGGGGCCAACGTCCTGACTTTC.

This clonotype was counted a single time. This sequence may be a read error, since a much larger clone differs from it by one base. The chain employs TRBV6-5 and TRBJ1-3, with D possibly being TRBD1 (5 bases). The germline V gene encodes CDR1 MNHEY and CDR2 SVGAGI. CDR3 length equals 13 residues. The CDR3 DNA is TGTGCCAGCATCGGGACTTACGGAAACTCCATATATTTT. Amino acids: CASIGTYGNSIYF.

The chain carries TRBV5-1 and TRBJ2-5; 8 nucleotides line up with TRBD1. V trimming: 3 bases; J trimming: 4 bases; junction bases outside the gene matches: 14. Looked up from germline, CDR1 is SGHRS and CDR2 is YFSETQ. This CDR3 region has 17 residues. CDR3 DNA: TGCGCCAGCAGCTCTGGACAGGGTCAGGTCACAAGAGAGACCCAGTACTTC. It encodes CASSSGQGQVTRETQYF.

The rearrangement joins TRBV7-6 to TRBJ2-7; TRBD1 matches 7 bases. The end of the DNA is better explained by TRBJ2-5, so the J call may be wrong. The CDR3 runs to 17 residues. Germline V CDR1 and CDR2: SGHVS, FNYEAQ. CDR3 DNA sequence: TGTGCCAGCAGCCTCGGCAGAAGGGACAGCCGGCAAGAGACCCAGTACTTC. Protein product: CASSLGRRDSRQETQYF.

The V gene is TRBV13, the J gene TRBJ2-7; D uncertain. The germline V gene encodes CDR1 PRHDT and CDR2 FYEKMQ (reference sequence). This CDR3 spans 13 amino acids. Trimming took off 8 bases at V and 1 base at J, with 12 bases between the two ends. CDR3 amino acids: CASGSFTSYEQYF. Here the CDR3 DNA reads TGTGCCAGCGGGTCCTTTACGTCCTACGAGCAGTACTTC. Together with reference TRBV13 and TRBJ2-7, the CDR3 gives the full variable domain: AAGVIQSPRHLIKEKRETATLKCYPIPRHDTVYWYQQGPGQDPQFLISFYEKMQSDKGSIPDRFSAQQFSDYHSELNMSSLELGDSALYFCASGSFTSYEQYFGPGTRLTVT.

This clonotype has a handful of counts. V is TRBV14 and J is TRBJ2-7; unclear D gene. The ends were cut back, 3 bases at V and 3 bases at J, with 9 bases in the middle. This CDR3 spans 13 amino acids. CDR1 is SGHDN, CDR2 FVKESK, per germline. CDR3 sequence: CASSHLPLYEQYF. In nucleotides, the CDR3 is TGTGCCAGCAGCCACCTCCCCCTCTACGAGCAGTACTTC.

This chain joins TRBV29-1 and TRBJ1-1; tentatively, D is TRBD1 (6 bases). Germline lookup yields CDR1 SQVTM and CDR2 ANQGSEA. The CDR3 consists of 13 residues. Trimming left V 5 bases short and J 1 base short, with 11 bases between. CDR3 region: CSVTGTPNTEAFF. The CDR3 region has the DNA TGCAGCGTTACGGGGACACCGAACACTGAAGCTTTCTTT.

This CDR3 reads CAISESASEQYF. The CDR3 DNA is TGTGCCATCAGTGAGTCCGCTAGCGAGCAGTACTTC. The V call is TRBV10-3, the J call TRBJ2-7; D is ambiguous. This CDR3 region has 12 residues. Trimming cost V 0 bases and J 6 bases, with 6 bases left between them. The germline gives CDR1 ENHRY, CDR2 SYGVKD.

The chain has TRBV20-1 and TRBJ1-2; weak D call: TRBD1 (6 bases). The germline V gene encodes CDR1 DFQATT and CDR2 SNEGSKA (reference sequence). The CDR3 is 13 residues long. The CDR3 loop reads CSPTDRGSYGYTF. CDR3 sequence (DNA): TGCAGCCCGACGGACAGAGGCTCATATGGCTACACCTTC.

V and J are TRBV10-3 and TRBJ1-3; 7 bases align to TRBD1. CDR1 and CDR2 (germline): ENHRY, SYGVKD. The CDR3 contains 14 residues. V was pared by 8 bases and J by 2 bases, with 6 bases of the junction left unmatched. The CDR3 is CAIGKTGPGNTIYF. DNA for the CDR3: TGTGCCATCGGAAAGACAGGGCCTGGAAACACCATATATTTT.

With regard to this clonotype: The germline gene is not matched at one end of the junction; a read error may be the cause. The chain employs TRBV7-9 and TRBJ1-5, with D perhaps TRBD1 (6 bases). The CDR3 has 14 residues. Germline values: CDR1 SEHNR, CDR2 FQNEAQ (reference sequence). The CDR3 sequence is CASSPNRDNQPQHF. CDR3 DNA sequence: TGCGCCAGCAGCCCGAACAGGGACAATCAGCCCCAGCATTTT.

This clonotype appeared a few times. CDR3 residues: CASSFQDRGNTEAFF. Written as DNA, the CDR3 is TGTGCCAGCAGTTTCCAGGACAGGGGGAACACTGAAGCTTTCTTT. This chain uses TRBV6-2 or TRBV6-3 with TRBJ1-1; 9 bases are a match to TRBD1. V shed 4 bases and J 1 base; nucleotides not matched to a gene: 4. The CDR3 runs to 15 residues. Germline V CDR1 and CDR2: MNHEY, SVGEGT.

This clonotype was picked up a small number of times. This sequence joins TRBV11-2 and TRBJ1-1; D remains ambiguous. CDR1 and CDR2 (germline): SGHAT, FQNNGV. Trimming shortened V by 2 bases and J by 0 bases, and 10 bases separated the two germline ends. The CDR3 consists of 15 residues. The CDR3 spells CASSLLVLMNTEAFF. The CDR3 DNA reads as TGTGCCAGCAGCTTACTGGTTCTAATGAACACTGAAGCTTTCTTT. Complete variable domain (other parts from reference TRBV11-2 and TRBJ1-1): EAGVAQSPRYKIIEKRQSVAFWCNPISGHATLYWYQQILGQGPKLLIQFQNNGVVDDSQLPKDRFSAERLKGVDSTLKIQPAKLEDSAVYLCASSLLVLMNTEAFFGQGTRLTVV.